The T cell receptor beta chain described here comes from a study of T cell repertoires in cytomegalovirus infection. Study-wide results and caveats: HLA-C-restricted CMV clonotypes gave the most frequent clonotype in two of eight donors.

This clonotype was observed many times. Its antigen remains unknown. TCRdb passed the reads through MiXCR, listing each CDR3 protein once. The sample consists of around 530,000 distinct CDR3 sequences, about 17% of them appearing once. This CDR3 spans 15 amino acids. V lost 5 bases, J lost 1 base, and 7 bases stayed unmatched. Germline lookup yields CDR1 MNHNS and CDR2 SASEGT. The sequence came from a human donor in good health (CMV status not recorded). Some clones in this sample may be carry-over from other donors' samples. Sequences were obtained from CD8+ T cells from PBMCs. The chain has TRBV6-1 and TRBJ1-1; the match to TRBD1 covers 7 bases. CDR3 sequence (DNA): TGTGCCAGCAGTCCTTGGGGACAGTCGAACACTGAAGCTTTCTTT. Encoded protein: CASSPWGQSNTEAFF.